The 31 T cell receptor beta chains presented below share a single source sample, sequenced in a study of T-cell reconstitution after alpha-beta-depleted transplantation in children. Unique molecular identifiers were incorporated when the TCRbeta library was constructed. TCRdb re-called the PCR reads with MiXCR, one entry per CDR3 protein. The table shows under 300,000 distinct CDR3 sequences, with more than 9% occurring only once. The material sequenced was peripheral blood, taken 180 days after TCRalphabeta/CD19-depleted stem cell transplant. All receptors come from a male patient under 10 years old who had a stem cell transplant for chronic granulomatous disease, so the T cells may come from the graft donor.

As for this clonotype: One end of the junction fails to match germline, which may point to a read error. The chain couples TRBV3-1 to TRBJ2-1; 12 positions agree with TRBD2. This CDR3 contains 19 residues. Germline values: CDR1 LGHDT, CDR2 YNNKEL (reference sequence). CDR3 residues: CACSWLAGGLITIYNEQFF. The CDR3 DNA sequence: TGTGCCTGCAGTTGGCTAGCGGGAGGGCTAATTACGATATACAATGAGCAGTTCTTC.

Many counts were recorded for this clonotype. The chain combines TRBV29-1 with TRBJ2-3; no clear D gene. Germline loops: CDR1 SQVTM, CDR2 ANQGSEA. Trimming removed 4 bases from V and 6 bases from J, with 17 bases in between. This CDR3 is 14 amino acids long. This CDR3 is CSVAPETHIDTQYF. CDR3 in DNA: TGCAGCGTTGCGCCCGAGACCCATATTGATACGCAGTATTTT.

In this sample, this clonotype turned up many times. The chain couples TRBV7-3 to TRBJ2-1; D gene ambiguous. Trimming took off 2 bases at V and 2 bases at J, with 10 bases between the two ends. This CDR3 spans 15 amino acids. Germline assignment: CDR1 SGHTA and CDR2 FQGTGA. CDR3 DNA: TGTGCCAGCAGCTTAGGTTTCGAGGCCTACAATGAGCAGTTCTTC. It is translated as CASSLGFEAYNEQFF.

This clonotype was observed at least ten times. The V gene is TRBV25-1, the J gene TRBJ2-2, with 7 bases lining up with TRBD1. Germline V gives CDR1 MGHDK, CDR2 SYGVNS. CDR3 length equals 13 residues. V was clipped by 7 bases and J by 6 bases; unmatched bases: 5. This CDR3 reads CASTRQGPGELFF. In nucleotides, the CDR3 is TGTGCCAGCACTAGACAGGGTCCCGGGGAGCTGTTTTTT.

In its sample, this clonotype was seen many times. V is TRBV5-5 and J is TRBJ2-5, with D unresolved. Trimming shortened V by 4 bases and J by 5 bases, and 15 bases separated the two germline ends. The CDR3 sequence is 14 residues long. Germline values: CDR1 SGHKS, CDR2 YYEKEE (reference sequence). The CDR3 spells CASSPFGPVETQYF. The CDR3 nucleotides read TGTGCCAGCAGCCCATTCGGACCGGTGGAGACCCAGTACTTC.

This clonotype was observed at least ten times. This chain's CDR3 is CASSLQRSDTQYF. DNA of the CDR3: TGTGCCAGCAGTTTACAGAGATCAGATACGCAGTATTTT. J is TRBJ2-3 and V is TRBV28; D call uncertain. CDR1 is MDHEN, CDR2 SYDVKM, per germline. Trimming took 2 bases from V and 4 from J, leaving 7 bases between them. This CDR3 is 13 amino acids long.

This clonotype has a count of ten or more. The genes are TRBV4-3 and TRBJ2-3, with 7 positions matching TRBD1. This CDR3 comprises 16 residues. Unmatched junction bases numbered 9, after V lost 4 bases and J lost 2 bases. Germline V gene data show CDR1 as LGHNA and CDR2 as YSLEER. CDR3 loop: CASSLQDRVNTDTQYF. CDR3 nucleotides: TGCGCCAGCAGCCTACAAGACAGGGTGAACACAGATACGCAGTATTTT.

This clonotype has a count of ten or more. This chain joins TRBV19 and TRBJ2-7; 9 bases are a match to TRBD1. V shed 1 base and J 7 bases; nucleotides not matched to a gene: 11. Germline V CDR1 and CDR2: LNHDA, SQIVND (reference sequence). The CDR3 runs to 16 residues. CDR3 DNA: TGTGCCAGTAGTATAGCTCCTCCGGGACAGGGTGGGGAGCAGTACTTC. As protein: CASSIAPPGQGGEQYF.

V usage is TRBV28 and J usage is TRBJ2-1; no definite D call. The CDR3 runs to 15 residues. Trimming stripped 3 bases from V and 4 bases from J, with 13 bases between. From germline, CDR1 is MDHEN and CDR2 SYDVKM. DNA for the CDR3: TGTGCCAGCAGTTTTCGGGTATCCGGTTACAATGAGCAGTTCTTC. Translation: CASSFRVSGYNEQFF.

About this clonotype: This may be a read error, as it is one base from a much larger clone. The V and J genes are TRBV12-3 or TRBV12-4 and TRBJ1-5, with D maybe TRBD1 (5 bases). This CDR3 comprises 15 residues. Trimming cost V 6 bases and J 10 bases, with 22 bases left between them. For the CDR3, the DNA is TGTGCCAGCAGGTCCACGACAGCCCTAAACAGCCCCCAGCATTTT. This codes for CASRSTTALNSPQHF.

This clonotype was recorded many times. The CDR3 DNA follows: TGTGCCAGCAGTTACTCTACGGGGTTTGCTGGAAACACCATATATTTT. The encoded protein is CASSYSTGFAGNTIYF. J is TRBJ1-3 and V is TRBV6-5; D not certain. V lost 0 bases, J lost 2 bases, and 11 bases lay in between. CDR1 MNHEY and CDR2 SVGAGI come from the germline V gene. There are 16 residues in the CDR3.

The CDR3 DNA is TGTGCCAGTAGTCCCGACGGAGTGCGGGCAGATACGCAGTATTTT. It is translated as CASSPDGVRADTQYF. The chain is built from TRBV19 and TRBJ2-3; possible D gene TRBD2, 5 bases. The ends were cut back, 5 bases at V and 4 bases at J, with 16 bases in the middle. Germline V lookup: CDR1 LNHDA, CDR2 SQIVND (reference sequence). The CDR3 contains 15 residues.

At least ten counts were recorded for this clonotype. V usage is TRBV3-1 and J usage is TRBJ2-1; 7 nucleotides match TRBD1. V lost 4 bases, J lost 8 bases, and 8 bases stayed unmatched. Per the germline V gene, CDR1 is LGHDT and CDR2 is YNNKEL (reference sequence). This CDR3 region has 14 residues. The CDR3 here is CASSPDRVRDEQFF. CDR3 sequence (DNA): TGTGCCAGCAGCCCCGACAGGGTCAGGGATGAGCAGTTCTTC.

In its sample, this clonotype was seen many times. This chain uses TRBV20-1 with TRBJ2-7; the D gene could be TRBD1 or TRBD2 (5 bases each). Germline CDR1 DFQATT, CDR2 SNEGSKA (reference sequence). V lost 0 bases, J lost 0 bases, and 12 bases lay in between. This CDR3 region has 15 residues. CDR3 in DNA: TGCAGTGCTAGAGATCTCTGGGGGAGCTCCTACGAGCAGTACTTC. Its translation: CSARDLWGSSYEQYF.

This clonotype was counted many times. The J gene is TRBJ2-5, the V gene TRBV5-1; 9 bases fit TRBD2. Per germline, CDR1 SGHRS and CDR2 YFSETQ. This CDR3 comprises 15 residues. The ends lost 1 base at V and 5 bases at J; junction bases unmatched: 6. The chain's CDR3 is CASSLPGLAEETQYF. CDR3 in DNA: TGCGCCAGCAGCTTGCCGGGACTAGCAGAGGAGACCCAGTACTTC.

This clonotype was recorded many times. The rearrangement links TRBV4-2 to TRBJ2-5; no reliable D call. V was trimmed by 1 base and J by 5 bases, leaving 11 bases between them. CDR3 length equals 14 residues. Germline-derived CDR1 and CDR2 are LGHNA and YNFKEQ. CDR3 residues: CASSQGRHDETQYF. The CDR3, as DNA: TGTGCCAGCAGCCAAGGCCGACATGATGAGACCCAGTACTTC.

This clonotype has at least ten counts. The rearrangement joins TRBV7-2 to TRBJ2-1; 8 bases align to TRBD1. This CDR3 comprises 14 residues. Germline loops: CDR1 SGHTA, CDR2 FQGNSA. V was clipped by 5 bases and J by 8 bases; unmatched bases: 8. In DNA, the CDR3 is TGTGCCAGCAGCACAGGACAGGGCCTGTATGAGCAGTTCTTC. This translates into CASSTGQGLYEQFF.

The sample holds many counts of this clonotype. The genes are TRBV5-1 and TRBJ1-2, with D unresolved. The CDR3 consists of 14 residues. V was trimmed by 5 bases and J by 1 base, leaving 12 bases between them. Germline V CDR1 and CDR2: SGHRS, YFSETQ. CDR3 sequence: CASRGSDNNYGYTF. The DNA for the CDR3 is TGCGCCAGCAGAGGTTCAGATAATAACTATGGCTACACCTTC.

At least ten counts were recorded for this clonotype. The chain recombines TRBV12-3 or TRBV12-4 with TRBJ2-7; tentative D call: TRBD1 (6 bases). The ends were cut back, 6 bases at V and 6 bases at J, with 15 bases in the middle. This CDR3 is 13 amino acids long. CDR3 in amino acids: CASSRDRSSEQYF. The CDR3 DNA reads TGTGCCAGCAGCCGAGACAGGAGCTCCGAGCAGTACTTC.

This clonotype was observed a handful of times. In nucleotides, the CDR3 is TGTGCCAGTAGTTTTACAGCAACCTCTCCATTGACCGGGGAGCTGTTTTTT. Protein: CASSFTATSPLTGELFF. The chain joins TRBV19 to TRBJ2-2; D not resolved. CDR3 length equals 17 residues. Trimming took 5 bases from V and 5 from J, leaving 21 bases between them. The germline gives CDR1 LNHDA, CDR2 SQIVND (reference sequence).

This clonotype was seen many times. The CDR3: CSVEFGVSTDTQYF. CDR3 in DNA: TGCAGCGTTGAATTTGGGGTGAGCACAGATACGCAGTATTTT. The V gene is TRBV29-1, the J gene TRBJ2-3, with D unresolved. CDR1 is SQVTM, CDR2 ANQGSEA, per germline. This CDR3 has 14 residues. Deletions cut 2 bases from V and 0 bases from J, with 9 bases between.

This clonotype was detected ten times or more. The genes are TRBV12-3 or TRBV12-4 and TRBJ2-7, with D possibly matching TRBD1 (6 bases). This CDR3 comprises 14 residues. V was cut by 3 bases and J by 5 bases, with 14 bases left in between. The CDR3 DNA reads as TGTGCCAGCAGTTTCACCGCAGGGGTCAACGAGCAGTACTTC. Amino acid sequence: CASSFTAGVNEQYF.

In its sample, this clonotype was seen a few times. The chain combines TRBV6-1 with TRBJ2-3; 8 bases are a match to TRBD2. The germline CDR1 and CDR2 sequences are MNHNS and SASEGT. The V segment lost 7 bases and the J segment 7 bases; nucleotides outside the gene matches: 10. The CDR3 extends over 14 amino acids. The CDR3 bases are TGTGCCAGCATCGGGGGGACTAGTCCTCATACGCAGTATTTT. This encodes CASIGGTSPHTQYF.

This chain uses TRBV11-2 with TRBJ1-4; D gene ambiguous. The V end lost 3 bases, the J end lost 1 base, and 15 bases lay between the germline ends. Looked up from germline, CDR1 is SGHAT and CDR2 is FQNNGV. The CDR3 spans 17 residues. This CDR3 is CASSFHPQGGTNEKLFF. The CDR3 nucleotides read TGTGCCAGCAGCTTCCACCCGCAAGGAGGAACTAATGAAAAACTGTTTTTT.

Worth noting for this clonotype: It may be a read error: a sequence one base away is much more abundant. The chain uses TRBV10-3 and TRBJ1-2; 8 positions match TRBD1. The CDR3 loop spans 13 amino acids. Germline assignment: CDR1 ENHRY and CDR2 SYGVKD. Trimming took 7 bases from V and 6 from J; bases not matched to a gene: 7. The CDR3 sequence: CAITVGTGNGYTF. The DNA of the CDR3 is TGTGCCATCACTGTAGGGACAGGCAATGGCTACACCTTC.

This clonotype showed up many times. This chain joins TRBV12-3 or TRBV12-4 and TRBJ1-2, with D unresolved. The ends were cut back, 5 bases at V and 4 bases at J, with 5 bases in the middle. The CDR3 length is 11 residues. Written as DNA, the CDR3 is TGTGCCAGCAGTCTCAGCTATGGCTACACCTTC. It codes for CASSLSYGYTF.

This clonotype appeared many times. The DNA for the CDR3 is TGTGCCAGCCTCCTCGGGGGCAGGAATCAGCCCCAGCATTTT. This encodes CASLLGGRNQPQHF. The rearrangement uses TRBV6-5 and TRBJ1-5, with D possibly matching TRBD1 (6 bases). Germline CDR1 MNHEY, CDR2 SVGAGI. The CDR3 runs 14 residues. Trimming pared 8 bases from V and 4 bases from J, leaving 15 bases between.

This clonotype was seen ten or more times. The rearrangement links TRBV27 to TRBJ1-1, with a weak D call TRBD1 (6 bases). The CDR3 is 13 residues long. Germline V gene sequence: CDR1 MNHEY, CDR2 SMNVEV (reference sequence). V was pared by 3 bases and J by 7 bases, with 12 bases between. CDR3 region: CASSFSGEIEAFF. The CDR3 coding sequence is TGTGCCAGCAGTTTCTCAGGGGAAATTGAAGCTTTCTTT.

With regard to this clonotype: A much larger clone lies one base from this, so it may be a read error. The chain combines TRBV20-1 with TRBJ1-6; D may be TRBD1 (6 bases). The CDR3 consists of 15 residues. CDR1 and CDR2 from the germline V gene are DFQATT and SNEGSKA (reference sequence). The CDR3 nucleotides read TGCAGTGCTAGAATCCGTTCGGACAGACTTTCATCCCTCCACTTT. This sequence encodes CSARIRSDRLSSLHF.

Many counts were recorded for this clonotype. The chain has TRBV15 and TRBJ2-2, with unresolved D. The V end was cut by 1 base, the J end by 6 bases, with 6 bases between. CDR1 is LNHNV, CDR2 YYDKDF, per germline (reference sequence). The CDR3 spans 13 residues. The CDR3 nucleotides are TGTGCCACCAGCAGAGGAGAGGCCGGGGAGCTGTTTTTT. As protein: CATSRGEAGELFF.

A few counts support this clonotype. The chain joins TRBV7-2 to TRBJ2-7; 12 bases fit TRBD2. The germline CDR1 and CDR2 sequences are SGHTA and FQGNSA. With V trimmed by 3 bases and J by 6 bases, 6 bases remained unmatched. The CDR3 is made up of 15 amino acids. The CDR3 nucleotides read TGTGCCAGCAGCTTCCTTACGGGACTAGCGGGCGAGCAGTACTTC. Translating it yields CASSFLTGLAGEQYF.